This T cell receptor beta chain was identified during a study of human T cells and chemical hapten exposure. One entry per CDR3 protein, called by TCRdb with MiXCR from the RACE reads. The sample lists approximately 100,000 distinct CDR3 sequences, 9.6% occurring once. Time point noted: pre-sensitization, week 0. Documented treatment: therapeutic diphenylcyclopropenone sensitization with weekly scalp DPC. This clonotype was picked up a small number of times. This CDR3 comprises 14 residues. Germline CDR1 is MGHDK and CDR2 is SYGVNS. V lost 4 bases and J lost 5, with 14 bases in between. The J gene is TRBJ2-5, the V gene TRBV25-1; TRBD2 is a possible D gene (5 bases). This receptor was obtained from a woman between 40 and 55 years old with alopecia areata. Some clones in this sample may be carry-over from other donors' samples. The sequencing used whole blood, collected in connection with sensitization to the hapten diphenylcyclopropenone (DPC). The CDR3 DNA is TGTGCCAGCAGTGCGGCGGACTGGAGGGAGACCCAGTACTTC. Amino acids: CASSAADWRETQYF.